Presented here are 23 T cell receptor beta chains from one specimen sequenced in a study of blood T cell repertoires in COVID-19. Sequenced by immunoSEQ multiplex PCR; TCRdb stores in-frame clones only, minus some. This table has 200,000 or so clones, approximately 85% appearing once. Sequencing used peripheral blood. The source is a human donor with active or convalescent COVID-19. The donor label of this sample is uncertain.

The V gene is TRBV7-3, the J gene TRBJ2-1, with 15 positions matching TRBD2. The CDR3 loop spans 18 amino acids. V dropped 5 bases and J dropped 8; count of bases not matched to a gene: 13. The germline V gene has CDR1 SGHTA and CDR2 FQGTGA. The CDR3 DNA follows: TGTGCCAGCAGCCAGGGACTAGCGGGGGGCCGATGGGTCGATGAGCAGTTCTTC. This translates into CASSQGLAGGRWVDEQFF.

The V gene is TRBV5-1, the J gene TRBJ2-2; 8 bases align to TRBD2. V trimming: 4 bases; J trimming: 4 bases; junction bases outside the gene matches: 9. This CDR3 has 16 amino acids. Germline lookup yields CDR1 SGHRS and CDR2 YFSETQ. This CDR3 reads CASSETAGALTGELFF. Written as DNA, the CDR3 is TGCGCCAGCAGCGAGACAGCGGGAGCGCTCACCGGGGAGCTGTTTTTT.

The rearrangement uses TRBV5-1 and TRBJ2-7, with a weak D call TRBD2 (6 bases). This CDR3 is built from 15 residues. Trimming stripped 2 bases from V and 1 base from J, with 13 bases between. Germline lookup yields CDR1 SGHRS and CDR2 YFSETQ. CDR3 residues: CASSFGGTWSYEQYF. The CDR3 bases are TGCGCCAGCAGCTTTGGCGGGACGTGGTCCTACGAGCAGTACTTC.

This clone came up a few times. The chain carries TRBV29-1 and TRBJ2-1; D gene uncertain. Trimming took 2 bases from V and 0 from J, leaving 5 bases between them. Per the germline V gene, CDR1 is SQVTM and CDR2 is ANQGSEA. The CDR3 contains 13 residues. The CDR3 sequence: CSVERSSYNEQFF. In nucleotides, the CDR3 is TGCAGCGTTGAACGGAGCTCCTACAATGAGCAGTTCTTC.

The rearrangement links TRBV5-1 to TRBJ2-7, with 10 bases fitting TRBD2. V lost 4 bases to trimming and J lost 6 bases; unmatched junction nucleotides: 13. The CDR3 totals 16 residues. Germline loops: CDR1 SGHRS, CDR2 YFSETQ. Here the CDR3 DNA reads TGCGCCAGCAGCACAGACCTTAGCGGGAGGTCTGCCGAGCAGTACTTC. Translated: CASSTDLSGRSAEQYF.

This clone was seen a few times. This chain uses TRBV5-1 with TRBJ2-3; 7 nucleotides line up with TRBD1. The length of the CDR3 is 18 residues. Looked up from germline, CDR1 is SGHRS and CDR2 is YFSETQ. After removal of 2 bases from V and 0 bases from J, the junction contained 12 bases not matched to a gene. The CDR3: CASSFGDRVGVSTDTQYF. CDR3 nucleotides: TGCGCCAGCAGCTTTGGAGACAGGGTGGGGGTCAGCACAGATACGCAGTATTTT.

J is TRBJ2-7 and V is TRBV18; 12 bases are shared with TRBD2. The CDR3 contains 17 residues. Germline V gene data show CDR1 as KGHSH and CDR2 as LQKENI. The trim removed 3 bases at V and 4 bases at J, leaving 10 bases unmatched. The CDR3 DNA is TGTGCCAGCTCACCGGCTCGAGGGCTAGCGGGAGGGTACGAGCAGTACTTC. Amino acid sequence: CASSPARGLAGGYEQYF.

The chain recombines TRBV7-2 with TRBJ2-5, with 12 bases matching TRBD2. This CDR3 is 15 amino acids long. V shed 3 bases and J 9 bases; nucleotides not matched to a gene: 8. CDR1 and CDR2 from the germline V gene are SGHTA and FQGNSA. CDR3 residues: CASSLASGGAWPQYF. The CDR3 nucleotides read TGTGCCAGCAGCTTGGCTAGCGGGGGGGCGTGGCCCCAGTACTTC.

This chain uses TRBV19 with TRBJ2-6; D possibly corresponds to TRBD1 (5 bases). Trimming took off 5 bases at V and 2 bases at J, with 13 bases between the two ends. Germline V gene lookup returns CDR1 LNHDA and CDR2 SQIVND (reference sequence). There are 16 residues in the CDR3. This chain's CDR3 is CASSWQGFTGANVLTF. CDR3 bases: TGTGCCAGTAGTTGGCAGGGCTTCACTGGGGCCAACGTCCTGACTTTC.

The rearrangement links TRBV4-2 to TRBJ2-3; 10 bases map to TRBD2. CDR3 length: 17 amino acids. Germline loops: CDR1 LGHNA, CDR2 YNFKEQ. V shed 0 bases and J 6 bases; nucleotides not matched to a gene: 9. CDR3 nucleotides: TGTGCCAGCAGCCAAGATATGGAGCGGGGGGGGAGGGATACGCAGTATTTT. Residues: CASSQDMERGGRDTQYF.

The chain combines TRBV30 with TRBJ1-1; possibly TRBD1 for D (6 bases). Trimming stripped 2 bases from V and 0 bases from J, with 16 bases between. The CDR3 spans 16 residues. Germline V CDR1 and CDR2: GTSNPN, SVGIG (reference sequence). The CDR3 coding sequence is TGTGCCTGGAGTCCCCCCAGGACAGCTTTGAACACTGAAGCTTTCTTT. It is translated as CAWSPPRTALNTEAFF.

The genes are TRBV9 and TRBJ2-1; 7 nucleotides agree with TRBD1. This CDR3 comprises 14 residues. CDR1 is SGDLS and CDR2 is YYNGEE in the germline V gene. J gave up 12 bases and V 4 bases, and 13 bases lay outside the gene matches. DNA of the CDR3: TGTGCCAGCAGCACCTCCGGGACAGTGTCTGGGCAGTTCTTC. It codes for CASSTSGTVSGQFF.

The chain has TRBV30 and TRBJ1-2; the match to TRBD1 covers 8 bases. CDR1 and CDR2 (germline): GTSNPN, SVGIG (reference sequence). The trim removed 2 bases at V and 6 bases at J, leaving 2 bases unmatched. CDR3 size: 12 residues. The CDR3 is CAWSRQGNGYTF. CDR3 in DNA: TGTGCCTGGAGTCGACAGGGGAATGGCTACACCTTC.

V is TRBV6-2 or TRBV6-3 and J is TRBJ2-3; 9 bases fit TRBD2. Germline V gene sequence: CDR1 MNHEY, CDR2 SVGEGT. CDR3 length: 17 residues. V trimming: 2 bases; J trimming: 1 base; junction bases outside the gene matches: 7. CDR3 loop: CASSYLRVAGGTDTQYF. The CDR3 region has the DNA TGTGCCAGCAGTTACCTCCGGGTAGCGGGGGGCACAGATACGCAGTATTTT.

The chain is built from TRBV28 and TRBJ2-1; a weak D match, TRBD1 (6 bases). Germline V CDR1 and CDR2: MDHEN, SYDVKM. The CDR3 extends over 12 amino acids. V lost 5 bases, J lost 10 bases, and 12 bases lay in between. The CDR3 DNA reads TGTGCCAGCAGTAGACAGGTCGGGGAGCAGTTCTTC. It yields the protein CASSRQVGEQFF.

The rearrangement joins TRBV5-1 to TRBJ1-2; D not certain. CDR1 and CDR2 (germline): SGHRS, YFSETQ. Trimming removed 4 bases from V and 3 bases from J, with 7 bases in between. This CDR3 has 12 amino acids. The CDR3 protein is CASSPPDYGYTF. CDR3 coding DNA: TGCGCCAGCAGCCCTCCAGACTATGGCTACACCTTC. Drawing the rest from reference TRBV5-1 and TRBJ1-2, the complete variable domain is KAGVTQTPRYLIKTRGQQVTLSCSPISGHRSVSWYQQTPGQGLQFLFEYFSETQRNKGNFPGRFSGRQFSNSRSEMNVSTLELGDSALYLCASSPPDYGYTFGSGTRLTVV.

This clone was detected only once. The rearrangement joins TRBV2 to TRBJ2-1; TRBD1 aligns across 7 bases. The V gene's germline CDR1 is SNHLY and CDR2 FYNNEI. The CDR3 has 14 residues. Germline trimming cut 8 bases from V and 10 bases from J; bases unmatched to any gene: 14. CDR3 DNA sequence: TGTGCCAGCGGGGACAGATCCGGCCACATGGAGCAGTTCTTC. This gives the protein CASGDRSGHMEQFF.

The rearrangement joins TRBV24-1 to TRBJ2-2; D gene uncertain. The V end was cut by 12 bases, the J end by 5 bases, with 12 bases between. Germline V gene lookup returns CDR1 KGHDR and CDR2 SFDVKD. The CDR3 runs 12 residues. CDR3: CASSKRTGELFF. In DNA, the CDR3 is TGTGCCTCATCCAAGAGGACCGGGGAGCTGTTTTTT.

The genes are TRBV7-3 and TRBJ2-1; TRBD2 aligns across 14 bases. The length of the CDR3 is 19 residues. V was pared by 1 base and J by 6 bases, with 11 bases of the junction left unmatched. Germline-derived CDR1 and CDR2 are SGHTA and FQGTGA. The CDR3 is CASSLIFPWGTSGSNEQFF. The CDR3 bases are TGTGCCAGCAGCTTAATTTTCCCGTGGGGGACTAGCGGGAGCAATGAGCAGTTCTTC.

The CDR3 reads CSASGLASGQFF. The CDR3 DNA reads TGCAGTGCTAGTGGACTAGCGTCAGGCCAGTTCTTC. The rearrangement links TRBV20-1 to TRBJ2-1, with 9 bases aligning to TRBD2. V lost 3 bases and J lost 13; bases outside the gene matches: 7. Germline CDR1 reads DFQATT; CDR2 reads SNEGSKA (reference sequence). CDR3 length equals 12 residues.

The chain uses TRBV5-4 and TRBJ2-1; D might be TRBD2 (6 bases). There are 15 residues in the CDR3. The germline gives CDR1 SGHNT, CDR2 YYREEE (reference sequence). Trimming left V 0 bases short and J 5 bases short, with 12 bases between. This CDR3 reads CASSLAGTVHNEQFF. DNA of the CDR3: TGTGCCAGCAGCTTGGCTGGGACTGTTCACAATGAGCAGTTCTTC.

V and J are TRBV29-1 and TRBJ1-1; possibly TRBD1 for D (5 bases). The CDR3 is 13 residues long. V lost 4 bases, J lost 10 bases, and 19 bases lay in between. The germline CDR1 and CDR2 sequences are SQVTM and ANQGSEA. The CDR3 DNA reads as TGCAGCGTTGTCCCCCAGTTAGGGGATCGAGCTTTCTTT. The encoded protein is CSVVPQLGDRAFF. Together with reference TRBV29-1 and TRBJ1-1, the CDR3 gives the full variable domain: SAVISQKPSRDICQRGTSLTIQCQVDSQVTMMFWYRQQPGQSLTLIATANQGSEATYESGFVIDKFPISRPNLTFSTLTVSNMSPEDSSIYLCSVVPQLGDRAFFGQGTRLTVV.

CDR3 nucleotides: TGCGCCACGAGCCGGGGGGGAAGCAATGAGCAGTTCTTC. Its translation: CATSRGGSNEQFF. The chain combines TRBV4-1 with TRBJ2-1; 8 bases map to TRBD2. The length of the CDR3 is 13 residues. Germline CDR1 MGHRA, CDR2 YSYEKL. J gave up 6 bases and V 10 bases, and 8 bases lay outside the gene matches.